Shown below are 8 T cell receptor beta chains from a single sample sequenced in a study of T cell responses to AZD1222 COVID-19 vaccine. Some clones are missing from TCRdb's copy, which holds only in-frame ones; the method was immunoSEQ multiplex PCR. The sample holds about 79,000 clones, around four fifths seen once. The source was peripheral blood, collected 28 days after the second AZD1222 dose. All receptors derive from an adult who received the AZD1222 COVID-19 vaccine.

This chain connects TRBV5-5 to TRBJ1-2; D gene ambiguous. V was trimmed by 1 base and J by 7 bases, leaving 17 bases between them. Germline CDR1 is SGHKS and CDR2 is YYEKEE (reference sequence). The CDR3 length is 15 residues. The CDR3 loop is CASSLYGVQSGGYTF. The CDR3 region has the DNA TGTGCCAGCAGCTTGTATGGCGTGCAGAGTGGTGGCTACACCTTC.

This clone occurred once. The chain carries TRBV15 and TRBJ2-7, with TRBD1 matching 11 bases. From germline, CDR1 is LNHNV and CDR2 YYDKDF (reference sequence). The CDR3 spans 16 residues. V dropped 8 bases and J dropped 0; count of bases not matched to a gene: 9. CDR3 sequence reads: CATESGQGAPSYEQYF. The CDR3 DNA sequence: TGTGCCACCGAATCCGGACAGGGGGCTCCCTCCTACGAGCAGTACTTC.

This sequence joins TRBV28 and TRBJ1-5; TRBD1 matches at 9 bases. The V and J ends lost 2 bases and 0 bases, in that order; junction bases with no gene match: 5. From germline, CDR1 is MDHEN and CDR2 SYDVKM. The CDR3 spans 17 residues. CDR3 nucleotides: TGTGCCAGCAGTTTACTTACACAGGGGGCTAGCAATCAGCCCCAGCATTTT. It specifies CASSLLTQGASNQPQHF.

V gene TRBV7-8 combines with J gene TRBJ1-2, with D tentatively TRBD1 (6 bases). This CDR3 region has 12 residues. Trimming left V 5 bases short and J 7 bases short, with 11 bases between. Germline-derived CDR1 and CDR2 are SGHVS and FQNEAQ. CDR3 in DNA: TGTGCCAGCAGCACCCAACAGGGTGGCTACACCTTC. Translated: CASSTQQGGYTF.

This clone came up a few times. The J gene is TRBJ2-7, the V gene TRBV11-2, with D tentatively TRBD1 or TRBD2 (6 bases each). Germline values: CDR1 SGHAT, CDR2 FQNNGV. CDR3 length equals 15 residues. The V and J ends lost 5 bases and 5 bases respectively, with 19 bases between them. The CDR3 DNA reads as TGTGCCAGCAGCAGGATACAGGGCCGGGGGAACGAGCAGTACTTC. Its protein product is CASSRIQGRGNEQYF.

V is TRBV5-1 and J is TRBJ1-2, with TRBD1 matching over 9 bases. CDR1 and CDR2 from the germline V gene are SGHRS and YFSETQ. This CDR3 is built from 16 residues. The V and J ends lost 2 bases and 4 bases, in that order; junction bases with no gene match: 9. CDR3 region: CASSLNRGQYGYGYTF. As DNA, the CDR3 is TGCGCCAGCAGCTTAAACAGGGGGCAATATGGCTATGGCTACACCTTC.

The CDR3 reads CASSLEGLAGASVIKFF. CDR3 DNA: TGTGCCAGCAGCTTGGAGGGACTAGCGGGAGCGTCTGTTATCAAGTTCTTC. The rearrangement uses TRBV5-6 and TRBJ2-1; the match to TRBD2 covers 14 bases. CDR1 is SGHDT and CDR2 is YYEEEE in the germline V gene. This CDR3 has 17 residues. With V trimmed by 0 bases and J by 14 bases, 13 bases remained unmatched.

The rearrangement uses TRBV3-1 (or the pseudogene TRBV3-2) and TRBJ2-7; 8 bases agree with TRBD1. V shed 0 bases, J shed 5 bases, and the junction held 6 bases outside the gene matches. This CDR3 spans 15 amino acids. Germline V CDR1 and CDR2: LGHDT, YNNKEL (reference sequence). CDR3 DNA sequence: TGTGCCAGCAGCCAAGAATGGGGGACAGGCCACGAGCAGTACTTC. Translating gives CASSQEWGTGHEQYF.